This TCR beta chain was captured by sequencing in a study of T cell responses to AZD1222 COVID-19 vaccine. Of note for this clone: The antigen remains unidentified.

Germline CDR1 reads MDHEN; CDR2 reads SYDVKM. Trimming removed 2 bases from V and 6 bases from J; junction bases left unmatched: 23. The CDR3 is 22 residues long. General study results and limits: A mostly white British donor set with more females was recruited, and clonal diversity was possibly underestimated. There were repertoire samples only from the period after the peak T cell response.

Sequencing was performed with immunoSEQ multiplex PCR; in TCRdb, only in-frame clones are kept and a portion is missing. The sample includes 150,000 to 200,000 clones, just over 90% seen only once; the top ten take roughly 1.4%. This chain connects TRBV28 to TRBJ2-2, with 11 bases that match TRBD2. The clonotype originates from an adult who received the AZD1222 COVID-19 vaccine. Sequences were derived from peripheral blood, sampled 28 days after the second AZD1222 dose. In DNA, the CDR3 is TGTGCCAGCAGTTTAGCCGATAGCGGGAGGGTTGCCAAGGGTGAGGTCGCCGGGGAGCTGTTTTTT. It is translated as CASSLADSGRVAKGEVAGELFF. Combining the CDR3 with reference TRBV28 and TRBJ2-2 gives the whole variable domain DVKVTQSSRYLVKRTGEKVFLECVQDMDHENMFWYRQDPGLGLRLIYFSYDVKMKEKGDIPEGYSVSREKKERFSLILESASTNQTSMYLCASSLADSGRVAKGEVAGELFFGEGSRLTVL.